This T cell receptor (beta chain) was observed in a study of blood T cell repertoires in COVID-19. Study information: Italy, Spain and the United States were the sources of the convalescent and acute COVID-19 samples.

Authors' processing steps: Reference gene primer amplification gave nucleated cell count estimates. Assay used: immunoSEQ multiplex PCR; TCRdb lists only in-frame clones, some missing. D and trimming were read from the DNA, whereas the V and J calls and clone size are those reported in that table. The sample contains 250,000 to 350,000 clones, about 81% of which appear only once. It was during active infection that Seattle patients were enrolled and then longitudinally followed. The specimen sequenced was peripheral blood. The receptor was derived from a human donor with COVID-19, enrolled during active disease. The donor label of this sample is uncertain.

CDR3 DNA sequence: TGTGCCAGCTCTCGGACTAGCGGGTCCCTCGCCAGCAATGAGCAGTTCTTC. Its protein is CASSRTSGSLASNEQFF. The rearrangement uses TRBV25-1 and TRBJ2-1; 11 positions match TRBD2. Unmatched junction bases numbered 15, after V lost 8 bases and J lost 6 bases. Germline CDR1 reads MGHDK; CDR2 reads SYGVNS. There are 17 residues in the CDR3.